These 28 T cell receptor beta chains were sequenced from one sample in a study of T cells after yellow fever vaccination. TCRdb recomputed calls from the 5' RACE reads with MiXCR, one row per CDR3 protein. This repertoire shows 250,000 to 400,000 distinct CDR3 sequences, about 4.5% found once; its top ten account for roughly a fifth. Sequences were derived from PBMCs, sampled 15 days after the yellow fever booster vaccination. The source is a man between 18 and 35 years old who received the YFV17D yellow fever vaccine.

The table lists this clonotype with many counts. The gene calls are TRBV7-8 and TRBJ2-3; 14 nucleotides line up with TRBD2. J lost 2 bases, V lost 5 bases, and 6 bases had no gene match. CDR3 size: 17 residues. Germline V gives CDR1 SGHVS, CDR2 FQNEAQ. Here the CDR3 DNA reads TGTGCCAGCAGCCTCCAGGGACTAGCGGGGGACACAGATACGCAGTATTTT. This gives the protein CASSLQGLAGDTDTQYF.

This clonotype occurred many times. V and J are TRBV6-2 or TRBV6-3 and TRBJ2-1; the D gene is possibly TRBD1 (5 bases). The CDR3 spans 17 residues. In germline, CDR1 is MNHEY, CDR2 SVGEGT. With 7 bases removed from V and 4 bases from J, the gap between germline ends came to 23 bases. The CDR3 sequence: CASIPGYGLLGYNEQFF. CDR3 coding DNA: TGTGCCAGCATCCCAGGGTACGGGTTACTGGGGTACAATGAGCAGTTCTTC.

This clonotype appeared many times. The V gene is TRBV4-2, the J gene TRBJ1-6, with 10 bases matching TRBD1. Per germline, CDR1 LGHNA and CDR2 YNFKEQ. There are 14 residues in the CDR3. V lost 3 bases and J lost 7; bases outside the gene matches: 0. The CDR3 region is CASSQGQGNSPLHF. For the CDR3, the DNA is TGTGCCAGCAGCCAGGGACAGGGGAATTCACCCCTCCACTTT.

This clonotype was seen at least ten times. This chain uses TRBV7-9 with TRBJ1-4; TRBD1 might be the D (6 bases). Trimming took off 3 bases at V and 7 bases at J, with 15 bases between the two ends. This CDR3 is 15 amino acids long. Germline CDR1 is SEHNR and CDR2 is FQNEAQ (reference sequence). The DNA for the CDR3 is TGTGCCAGCAGCTTGAAGAAGGGGGTGGGTGAAAAACTGTTTTTT. It is translated as CASSLKKGVGEKLFF. Full variable domain (rest looked up from reference TRBV7-9 and TRBJ1-4): DTGVSQNPRHKITKRGQNVTFRCDPISEHNRLYWYRQTLGQGPEFLTYFQNEAQLEKSRLLSDRFSAERPKGSFSTLEIQRTEQGDSAMYLCASSLKKGVGEKLFFGSGTQLSVL.

This clonotype was detected many times. The CDR3 DNA reads as TGTGCCAGCTCCCCGGGGCCTCGACGGGCCAATCAGCCCCAGCATTTT. Translated: CASSPGPRRANQPQHF. This chain joins TRBV18 and TRBJ1-5; D is perhaps TRBD1 (5 bases). V was trimmed by 6 bases and J by 3 bases, leaving 18 bases between them. The CDR3 covers 16 residues. Per germline, CDR1 KGHSH and CDR2 LQKENI.

V usage is TRBV7-6 and J usage is TRBJ2-3; 10 nucleotides agree with TRBD2. The CDR3 runs 13 residues. The germline V gene encodes CDR1 SGHVS and CDR2 FNYEAQ. Germline trimming cut 7 bases from V and 5 bases from J; bases unmatched to any gene: 3. The CDR3 region is CASKRTSGDTQYF. The CDR3 DNA reads TGTGCCAGCAAGCGGACTAGCGGAGATACGCAGTATTTT.

The gene calls are TRBV5-1 and TRBJ1-1; D ambiguous. Trimming left V 4 bases short and J 1 base short, with 14 bases between. This CDR3 spans 15 amino acids. The germline V gene has CDR1 SGHRS and CDR2 YFSETQ. CDR3 region: CASSGGQAKNTEAFF. CDR3 nucleotide sequence: TGCGCCAGCAGCGGCGGGCAGGCGAAGAACACTGAAGCTTTCTTT.

The chain employs TRBV12-3 or TRBV12-4 and TRBJ2-1; D gene ambiguous. The CDR3 length is 12 residues. Trimming shortened V by 3 bases and J by 6 bases, and 6 bases separated the two germline ends. The CDR3 reads CASSFRSNEQFF. The CDR3, as DNA: TGTGCCAGCAGTTTCAGGAGCAATGAGCAGTTCTTC.

The CDR3 is CASSLGDSIPFF. CDR3 nucleotides: TGTGCCAGCAGCTTGGGCGACTCAATCCCGTTCTTC. This chain links TRBV5-6 with TRBJ2-1; D gene ambiguous. CDR3 length: 12 residues. Trimming left V 0 bases short and J 15 bases short, with 13 bases between. Germline CDR1 and CDR2: SGHDT and YYEEEE.

This clonotype was recorded a few times. The chain recombines TRBV6-5 with TRBJ2-3; D gene ambiguous. The ends were cut back, 0 bases at V and 3 bases at J, with 7 bases in the middle. Germline V gives CDR1 MNHEY, CDR2 SVGAGI. The CDR3 spans 14 residues. The CDR3 DNA follows: TGTGCCAGCAGTTACTCGGCAGCGACAGATACGCAGTATTTT. It translates to CASSYSAATDTQYF.

This rearrangement joins TRBV5-1 to TRBJ2-3; the match to TRBD1 covers 8 bases. Unmatched junction bases numbered 7, after V lost 7 bases and J lost 3 bases. This CDR3 spans 14 amino acids. From germline, CDR1 is SGHRS and CDR2 YFSETQ. CDR3 sequence: CASQNQGATDTQYF. CDR3 DNA: TGCGCCAGCCAGAATCAGGGGGCAACAGATACGCAGTATTTT.

The CDR3 sequence: CATGTGINYGYTF. The CDR3 DNA is TGCGCCACCGGGACAGGGATTAACTATGGCTACACCTTC. The V gene is TRBV5-1, the J gene TRBJ1-2, with 9 bases matching TRBD1. In germline, CDR1 is SGHRS, CDR2 YFSETQ. After removal of 9 bases from V and 1 base from J, the junction contained 4 bases not matched to a gene. CDR3 size: 13 residues.

This clonotype appeared many times. The J gene is TRBJ2-1, the V gene TRBV28; D remains unclear. This CDR3 spans 13 amino acids. V dropped 0 bases and J dropped 10 bases, with 10 bases sitting between them. CDR1 and CDR2 (germline): MDHEN, SYDVKM. The DNA of the CDR3 is TGTGCCAGCAGTTTATGGTTAGGCGGCGAGCAGTTCTTC. It yields the protein CASSLWLGGEQFF.

This clonotype appeared many times. One base away lies a much larger clone, so this may be a sequencing read error. The V call is TRBV5-1, the J call TRBJ2-7, with 9 bases matching TRBD1. The CDR3 runs 13 residues. The ends lost 3 bases at V and 3 bases at J; junction bases unmatched: 1. CDR1 SGHRS and CDR2 YFSETQ come from the germline V gene. The CDR3 spells CASSSGQGYEQYF. CDR3 sequence (DNA): TGCGCCAGCAGCTCGGGACAGGGCTACGAGCAGTACTTC.

This clonotype was seen ten or more times. The chain recombines TRBV5-1 with TRBJ2-3, with a tentative D call TRBD2 (7 bases). The V gene's germline CDR1 is SGHRS and CDR2 YFSETQ. This CDR3 is built from 20 residues. Trimming left V 6 bases short and J 6 bases short, with 35 bases between. The DNA for the CDR3 is TGCGCCAGCACCAGAAGCGCGCCCAACAGAGGGGGGGGGTCGTCGGATACGCAGTATTTT. It translates to CASTRSAPNRGGGSSDTQYF.

Many counts were recorded for this clonotype. The V call is TRBV2, the J call TRBJ1-2; 9 bases agree with TRBD1. CDR3 length: 18 amino acids. Germline CDR1 and CDR2: SNHLY and FYNNEI. Trimming removed 4 bases from V and 5 bases from J; junction bases left unmatched: 17. CDR3 nucleotides: TGTGCCAGCAGTGGGGCGGCTCCCGGACAGGGGACGCCATATGGCTACACCTTC. Translating it yields CASSGAAPGQGTPYGYTF.

This clonotype was seen many times. The chain couples TRBV4-3 to TRBJ1-6, with D possibly matching TRBD1 (5 bases). Trimming stripped 4 bases from V and 0 bases from J, with 7 bases between. The CDR3 consists of 15 residues. CDR1 and CDR2 (germline): LGHNA, YSLEER. CDR3 region: CASSPDSSYNSPLHF. The CDR3 coding sequence is TGCGCCAGCAGCCCTGACAGCTCCTATAATTCACCCCTCCACTTT.

The chain has TRBV5-1 and TRBJ2-5; no reliable D call. Trimming removed 0 bases from V and 2 bases from J, with 8 bases in between. CDR3 length equals 14 residues. CDR1 is SGHRS and CDR2 is YFSETQ in the germline V gene. The CDR3 reads CASSLGPTQETQYF. The CDR3 nucleotides are TGCGCCAGCAGCTTGGGGCCGACGCAAGAGACCCAGTACTTC.

There are many counts of this clonotype. This sequence joins TRBV10-3 and TRBJ2-2; 9 bases agree with TRBD1. The J segment lost 7 bases and the V segment lost 7 bases, leaving 7 bases of the junction unmatched. Germline V lookup: CDR1 ENHRY, CDR2 SYGVKD. The CDR3 loop spans 14 amino acids. CDR3 amino acids: CAIKRDREIGELFF. The CDR3 region has the DNA TGTGCCATCAAGCGGGACAGGGAAATCGGGGAGCTGTTTTTT.

This clonotype was found many times. V usage is TRBV20-1 and J usage is TRBJ1-4, with unresolved D. The germline gives CDR1 DFQATT, CDR2 SNEGSKA (reference sequence). V was pared by 6 bases and J by 6 bases, with 17 bases between. CDR3 length: 14 residues. CDR3 amino acids: CSAQQSRGDEKLFF. CDR3 sequence (DNA): TGCAGTGCCCAACAAAGTCGTGGCGATGAAAAACTGTTTTTT.

The V call is TRBV4-3, the J call TRBJ1-2; D uncertain. This CDR3 has 15 amino acids. The V gene lost 1 base and the J gene lost 2 bases, with 11 bases spanning the gap. Germline CDR1 reads LGHNA; CDR2 reads YSLEER. CDR3 loop: CASSQVFGVNYGYTF. The CDR3 DNA reads as TGCGCCAGCAGCCAAGTTTTCGGGGTGAACTATGGCTACACCTTC.

The genes are TRBV7-9 and TRBJ2-3; the D gene is possibly TRBD1 (5 bases). V was shortened by 5 bases and J by 4 bases, with 19 bases between the two germline ends. This CDR3 has 16 residues. Looked up from germline, CDR1 is SEHNR and CDR2 is FQNEAQ (reference sequence). The CDR3 sequence is CASSNPGKGGADTQYF. The CDR3 region has the DNA TGTGCCAGCAGCAATCCAGGGAAAGGTGGTGCAGATACGCAGTATTTT.

In this sample, this clonotype turned up many times. This chain connects TRBV10-3 to TRBJ2-3; D is perhaps TRBD1 or TRBD2 (5 bases each). CDR1 and CDR2 from the germline V gene are ENHRY and SYGVKD. Trimming pared 9 bases from V and 4 bases from J, leaving 20 bases between. The CDR3 loop spans 15 amino acids. The CDR3 region is CAMGPGSQAADTQYF. CDR3 DNA sequence: TGTGCCATGGGGCCTGGATCTCAAGCGGCAGATACGCAGTATTTT.

This clonotype was seen repeatedly, ten times or more. The genes are TRBV5-1 and TRBJ2-3; D might be TRBD2 (7 bases). CDR3 length: 15 residues. The germline V gene has CDR1 SGHRS and CDR2 YFSETQ. The V and J ends lost 3 bases and 2 bases respectively, with 13 bases between them. The CDR3 region has the DNA TGCGCCAGCAGCTATCGGCGGGGGCTCACAGATACGCAGTATTTT. Amino acid sequence: CASSYRRGLTDTQYF.

This sequence joins TRBV5-1 and TRBJ1-1; 7 bases match TRBD1. V shed 4 bases, J shed 5 bases, and the junction held 8 bases outside the gene matches. CDR1 is SGHRS, CDR2 YFSETQ, per germline. CDR3 length: 14 amino acids. The CDR3 nucleotides read TGCGCCAGCAGCCCAGGGGGGGGCATAACTGAAGCTTTCTTT. It codes for CASSPGGGITEAFF.

The CDR3 bases are TGCAGTGCTCTACGACTAGCGGGGGGGCATGAGCAGTTCTTC. Its protein product is CSALRLAGGHEQFF. The chain carries TRBV20-1 and TRBJ2-1; the match to TRBD2 covers 14 bases. Looked up from germline, CDR1 is DFQATT and CDR2 is SNEGSKA (reference sequence). The CDR3 extends over 14 amino acids. V lost 5 bases and J lost 8; bases outside the gene matches: 5.

The chain has TRBV6-5 and TRBJ1-4, with D maybe TRBD1 (5 bases). This CDR3 has 15 amino acids. CDR1 MNHEY and CDR2 SVGAGI come from the germline V gene. The ends were cut back, 3 bases at V and 5 bases at J, with 13 bases in the middle. CDR3 nucleotide sequence: TGTGCCAGCAGTTATGGGTGGGGACGGAATGAAAAACTGTTTTTT. As protein: CASSYGWGRNEKLFF.

This clonotype showed up just a few times. This chain joins TRBV5-1 and TRBJ1-2; D possibly corresponds to TRBD1 (5 bases). This CDR3 is 14 amino acids long. V was clipped by 0 bases and J by 2 bases, with 8 bases between them. The germline gives CDR1 SGHRS, CDR2 YFSETQ. The CDR3 protein is CASSLARTNYGYTF. In DNA form, the CDR3 reads TGCGCCAGCAGCTTGGCCCGGACAAACTATGGCTACACCTTC.